Here is one T cell receptor beta chain with its context. The antigen remains undetermined. Trimming shortened V by 1 base and J by 4 bases, and 10 bases separated the two germline ends. The length of the CDR3 is 14 residues. Germline loops: CDR1 SGHVS, CDR2 FQNEAQ. The data derive from a study of T cell responses to AZD1222 COVID-19 vaccine. TCRdb's table, derived via immunoSEQ multiplex PCR, lists solely in-frame clones and lacks some. The sample has more than 150,000 clones, around 92% seen once. Study-level points and caveats: Seropositive status at baseline applied to only a handful of AZD1222 recipients.

The rearrangement links TRBV7-8 to TRBJ1-1; a possible D gene is TRBD1 (5 bases). The TCR originated in an adult in good health. The sequences come from peripheral blood, collected on day 0 of AZD1222 vaccination. The CDR3 sequence: CASSLEGVGTEAFF. As DNA, the CDR3 is TGTGCCAGCAGCTTAGAAGGGGTAGGCACTGAAGCTTTCTTT.